Below, 16 T cell receptor beta chains from the same sample are listed, as sequenced in a study of shared clonotypes between healthy human individuals. Data came from immunoSEQ multiplex PCR; TCRdb stores just in-frame clones and leaves some out. The sample holds over 2 million clones, 85% to 95% seen once. The material sequenced was naive CD4+ T cells from PBMCs. Specified subset: CD45RA+ positively selected. These receptors all stem from a man aged 18 to 29 in good health. Some clones in this sample may be carry-over from other donors' samples.

The chain couples TRBV30 to TRBJ1-1, with D possibly TRBD1 on 5 matching bases. V was clipped by 4 bases and J by 11 bases, with 8 bases between them. Germline lookup yields CDR1 GTSNPN and CDR2 SVGIG (reference sequence). CDR3 length equals 9 residues. The CDR3 nucleotides are TGTGCCTGGACAGGGCGGGCTTTCTTT. Translated: CAWTGRAFF.

The chain has TRBV5-4 and TRBJ2-3; 9 bases are a match to TRBD2. CDR3 length equals 16 residues. The J segment lost 5 bases and the V segment lost 0 bases, leaving 7 bases of the junction unmatched. The germline V gene encodes CDR1 SGHNT and CDR2 YYREEE (reference sequence). CDR3 loop: CASSLERGGRGDTQYF. The DNA for the CDR3 is TGTGCCAGCAGCTTGGAACGGGGCGGGAGGGGAGATACGCAGTATTTT.

Comments on this clone: Other DNA sequences from this sample encode an identical CDR3 as well. The genes are TRBV6-5 and TRBJ2-7, with 7 bases matching TRBD1. The germline CDR1 and CDR2 sequences are MNHEY and SVGAGI. There are 15 residues in the CDR3. Germline trimming cut 0 bases from V and 2 bases from J; bases unmatched to any gene: 4. CDR3 in amino acids: CASSYSRTGPYEQYF. The DNA of the CDR3 is TGTGCCAGCAGTTACTCAAGGACAGGTCCCTACGAGCAGTACTTC.

Details on this clone: Other nucleotide sequences from this sample produce the same CDR3. The chain employs TRBV28 and TRBJ1-2; D is possibly TRBD1 (5 bases). Trimming pared 3 bases from V and 4 bases from J, leaving 12 bases between. This CDR3 is built from 14 residues. Germline-derived CDR1 and CDR2 are MDHEN and SYDVKM. CDR3 sequence: CASSLPGGVYGYTF. CDR3 nucleotide sequence: TGTGCCAGCAGTTTGCCGGGGGGGGTCTATGGCTACACCTTC.

This chain connects TRBV4-2 to TRBJ1-5; D possibly corresponds to TRBD1 (5 bases). V shed 2 bases and J shed 1 base, with 18 bases lying between them. CDR3 length equals 18 residues. Germline values: CDR1 LGHNA, CDR2 YNFKEQ. CDR3 DNA sequence: TGTGCCAGCAGCCAATCAACAACTCAGGGTAAGAGCAATCAGCCCCAGCATTTT. As protein: CASSQSTTQGKSNQPQHF.

V is TRBV18 and J is TRBJ2-5, with no clear D. The end of the DNA aligns better with TRBJ2-7, so the J call may be wrong. In germline, CDR1 is KGHSH, CDR2 LQKENI. The CDR3 consists of 12 residues. The CDR3 coding sequence is TGTGCCAGCTCACCCAAGGAATACGAGCAGTACTTC. This gives the protein CASSPKEYEQYF.

The chain joins TRBV6-4 to TRBJ2-4; TRBD2 agrees at 8 bases. Germline loops: CDR1 MRHNA, CDR2 SNTAGT. This CDR3 contains 14 residues. V was clipped by 5 bases and J by 10 bases; unmatched bases: 10. Here the CDR3 reads CASSKGLTSAIQYF. The CDR3 DNA is TGTGCCAGCAGTAAAGGCCTGACTAGCGCGATTCAGTACTTC.

This chain uses TRBV18 with TRBJ2-4; 9 bases are a match to TRBD1. Germline CDR1 and CDR2: KGHSH and LQKENI. This CDR3 region has 14 residues. J lost 7 bases, V lost 3 bases, and 4 bases had no gene match. CDR3 residues: CASSPTGGGNIQYF. CDR3 bases: TGTGCCAGCTCACCTACAGGGGGCGGGAACATTCAGTACTTC. The full variable domain, in which reference TRBV18 and TRBJ2-4 provide the parts outside the CDR3, is NAGVMQNPRHLVRRRGQEARLRCSPMKGHSHVYWYRQLPEEGLKFMVYLQKENIIDESGMPKERFSAEFPKEGPSILRIQQVVRGDSAAYFCASSPTGGGNIQYFGAGTRLSVL.

V and J are TRBV4-3 and TRBJ2-7; D might be TRBD1 (6 bases). V was pared by 0 bases and J by 3 bases, with 12 bases between. This CDR3 comprises 15 residues. From germline, CDR1 is LGHNA and CDR2 YSLEER. DNA of the CDR3: TGCGCCAGCAGCCAAGATAACAGGGCTTACTACGAGCAGTACTTC. Translated, it gives CASSQDNRAYYEQYF.

CDR3 sequence (DNA): TGTGCCAGCAGTTCCCCGGGGGAGGCCCCCTACAATGAGCAGTTCTTC. This gives the protein CASSSPGEAPYNEQFF. The genes are TRBV28 and TRBJ2-1; maybe TRBD2 (6 bases). Germline CDR1 reads MDHEN; CDR2 reads SYDVKM. Deletions cut 4 bases from V and 2 bases from J, with 15 bases between. The CDR3 covers 16 residues.

The gene calls are TRBV18 and TRBJ2-1, with 9 bases aligning to TRBD2. Germline lookup yields CDR1 KGHSH and CDR2 LQKENI. This CDR3 has 16 residues. V was pared by 0 bases and J by 1 base, with 1 base of the junction left unmatched. DNA of the CDR3: TGTGCCAGCTCACCACCTCTAGCGGGATCCTACAATGAGCAGTTCTTC. Translation gives CASSPPLAGSYNEQFF.

The CDR3 coding sequence is TGTGCCAGCAGTTCCATGGGACAGGGATATGGCTACACCTTC. It is translated as CASSSMGQGYGYTF. The chain joins TRBV28 to TRBJ1-2; 9 bases fit TRBD1. Germline CDR1 is MDHEN and CDR2 is SYDVKM. This CDR3 is built from 14 residues. V was clipped by 4 bases and J by 5 bases; unmatched bases: 5.

The genes are TRBV4-2 and TRBJ2-1; 10 positions agree with TRBD2. V dropped 2 bases and J dropped 0; count of bases not matched to a gene: 13. The CDR3 consists of 20 residues. Germline V lookup: CDR1 LGHNA, CDR2 YNFKEQ. The CDR3 loop is CASSQPLGASGSISYNEQFF. CDR3 bases: TGTGCCAGCAGCCAACCCCTGGGGGCTAGCGGGAGTATCTCCTACAATGAGCAGTTCTTC.

V is TRBV29-1 and J is TRBJ1-4; D is perhaps TRBD1 (5 bases). V lost 1 base, J lost 8 bases, and 8 bases lay in between. Per the germline V gene, CDR1 is SQVTM and CDR2 is ANQGSEA. This CDR3 comprises 12 residues. The CDR3 coding sequence is TGCAGCGTTGAAGGGGGGGAAGAAAAACTGTTTTTT. Translated, it gives CSVEGGEEKLFF.

The V call is TRBV28, the J call TRBJ1-2, with D hard to call. The germline gives CDR1 MDHEN, CDR2 SYDVKM. V was trimmed by 3 bases and J by 4 bases, leaving 15 bases between them. The CDR3 loop spans 15 amino acids. The chain's CDR3 is CASSLNDAGVYGYTF. The CDR3 nucleotides read TGTGCCAGCAGTTTGAACGACGCTGGGGTCTATGGCTACACCTTC.

This sequence joins TRBV6-1 and TRBJ1-5; tentatively, D is TRBD1 (5 bases). The CDR3 is 14 residues long. From germline, CDR1 is MNHNS and CDR2 SASEGT. The V end lost 3 bases, the J end lost 5 bases, and 11 bases lay between the germline ends. The CDR3 protein is CASSDRGKDQPQHF. The CDR3 nucleotides read TGTGCCAGCAGTGATAGGGGTAAGGATCAGCCCCAGCATTTT.